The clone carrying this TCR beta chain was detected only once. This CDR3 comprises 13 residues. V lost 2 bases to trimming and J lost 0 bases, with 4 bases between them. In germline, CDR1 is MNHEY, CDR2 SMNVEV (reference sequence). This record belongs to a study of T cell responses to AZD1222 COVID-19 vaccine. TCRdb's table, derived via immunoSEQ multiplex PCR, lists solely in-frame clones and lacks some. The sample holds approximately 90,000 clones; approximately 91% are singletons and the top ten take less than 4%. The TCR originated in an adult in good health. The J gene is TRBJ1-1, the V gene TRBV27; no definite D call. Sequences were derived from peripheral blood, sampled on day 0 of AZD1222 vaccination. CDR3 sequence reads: CASSLELNTEAFF. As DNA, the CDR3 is TGTGCCAGCAGTTTAGAGTTGAACACTGAAGCTTTCTTT.